The clone carrying this TCR beta chain was picked up one time. This entry belongs to a study of blood T cell repertoires in COVID-19. About the research overall: In each case, the material was cDNA or gDNA derived from T cells, B-cell-depleted T cells, or PBMCs.

The CDR3 runs to 13 residues. Trimming cost V 1 base and J 9 bases, with 13 bases left between them. The germline V gene encodes CDR1 LGHDT and CDR2 YNNKEL (reference sequence). Original methodology: Reference gene primer amplification in the assay estimated nucleated cell counts. Clones were sequenced by immunoSEQ multiplex PCR, and TCRdb holds only the in-frame ones, with some missing. The DNA was the basis for D and trimming; V, J and clone size are from that table. The data show more than 95,000 clones, with 88% seen just once and about 1.6% held by the top ten. The sample taken for sequencing was peripheral blood. This receptor was obtained from a human donor in a cohort sampled during active COVID-19. This chain uses TRBV3-1 (or the pseudogene TRBV3-2) with TRBJ2-7; D is possibly TRBD2 (7 bases). This CDR3 is CASSQGGGVGQYF. In nucleotides, the CDR3 is TGTGCCAGCAGCCAAGGAGGGGGGGTCGGGCAGTACTTC.